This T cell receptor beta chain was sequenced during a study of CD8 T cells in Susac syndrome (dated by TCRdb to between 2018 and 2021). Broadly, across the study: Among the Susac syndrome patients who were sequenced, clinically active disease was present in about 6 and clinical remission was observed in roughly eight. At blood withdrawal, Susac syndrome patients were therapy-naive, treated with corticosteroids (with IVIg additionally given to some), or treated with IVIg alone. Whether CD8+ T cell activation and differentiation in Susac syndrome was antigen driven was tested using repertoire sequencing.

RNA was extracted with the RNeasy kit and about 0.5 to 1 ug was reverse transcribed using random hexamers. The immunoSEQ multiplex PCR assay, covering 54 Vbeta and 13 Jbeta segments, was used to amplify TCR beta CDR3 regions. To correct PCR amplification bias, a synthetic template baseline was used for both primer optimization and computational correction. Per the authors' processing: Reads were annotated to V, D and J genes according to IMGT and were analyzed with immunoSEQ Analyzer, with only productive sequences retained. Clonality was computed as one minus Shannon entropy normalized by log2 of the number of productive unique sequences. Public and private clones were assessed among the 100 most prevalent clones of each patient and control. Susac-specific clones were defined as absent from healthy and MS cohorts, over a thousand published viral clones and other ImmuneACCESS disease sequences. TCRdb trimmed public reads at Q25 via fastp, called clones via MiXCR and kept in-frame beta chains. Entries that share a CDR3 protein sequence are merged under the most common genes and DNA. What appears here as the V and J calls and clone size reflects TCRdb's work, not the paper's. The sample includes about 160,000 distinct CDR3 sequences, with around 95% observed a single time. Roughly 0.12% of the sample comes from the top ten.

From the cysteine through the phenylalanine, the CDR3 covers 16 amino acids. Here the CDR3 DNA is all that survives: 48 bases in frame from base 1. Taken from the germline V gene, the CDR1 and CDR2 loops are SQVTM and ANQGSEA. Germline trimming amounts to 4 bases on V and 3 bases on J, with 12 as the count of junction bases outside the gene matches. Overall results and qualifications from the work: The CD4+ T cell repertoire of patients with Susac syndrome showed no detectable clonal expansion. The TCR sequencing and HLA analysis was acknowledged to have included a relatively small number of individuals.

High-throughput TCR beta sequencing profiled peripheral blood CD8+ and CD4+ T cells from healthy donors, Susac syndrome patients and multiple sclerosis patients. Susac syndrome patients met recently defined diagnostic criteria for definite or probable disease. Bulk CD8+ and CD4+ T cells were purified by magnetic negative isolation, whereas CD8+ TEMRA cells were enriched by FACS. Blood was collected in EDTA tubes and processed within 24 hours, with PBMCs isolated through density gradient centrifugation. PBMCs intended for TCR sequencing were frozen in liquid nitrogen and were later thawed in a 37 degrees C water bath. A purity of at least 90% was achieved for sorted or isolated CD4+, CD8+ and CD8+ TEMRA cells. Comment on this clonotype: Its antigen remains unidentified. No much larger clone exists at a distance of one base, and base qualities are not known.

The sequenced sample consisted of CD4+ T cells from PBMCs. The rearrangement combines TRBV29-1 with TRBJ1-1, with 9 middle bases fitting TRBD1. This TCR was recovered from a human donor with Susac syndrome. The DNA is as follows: TGCAGCGTTGGGAGTAAAACAGGGGGCGCGTACACTGAAGCTTTCTTT. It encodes CSVGSKTGGAYTEAFF.